A selection of T cell receptor beta chains follows, all from one sample in a study of early stage breast cancer tumors. Generated by immunoSEQ multiplex PCR, the TCRdb table keeps only in-frame clones and is missing some. The table records tens of thousands of clones, 80% of them present only once. The material sequenced was blood. The receptors stem from a person in their sixties or seventies with breast cancer. The CDR3 runs from the conserved cysteine through the conserved F or W. A D gene is named only where the DNA matches it firmly. Some rows mark clone size as missing; the rest say once, few, many or name a class of expanded clone.

v_call	j_call	d_call	clone_size	cdr3_nt	cdr3_aa
TRBV4-3	TRBJ2-7	NA	NA	TGCGCCAGCAGCCAAGAGGGCAGCATCTCCTACGAGCAGTACTTC	CASSQEGSISYEQYF
TRBV19	TRBJ1-2	TRBD1	NA	TGTGCCAGTAGTACCGGACAGGGAAGCTATGGCTACACCTTC	CASSTGQGSYGYTF
TRBV21-1	TRBJ1-5	NA	NA	TGTGCCAGCAGCGAGGGACAGGGATCGTCCGTATTTCAGCCCCAGCATTTT	CASSEGQGSSVFQPQHF
TRBV19	TRBJ1-5	TRBD1	NA	TGTGCCAGTAGTTCCGGACAGGGGGTCAATCAGCCCCAGCATTTT	CASSSGQGVNQPQHF
TRBV18	TRBJ1-4	TRBD1	few	TGTGCCAGCTCAAGGGACAGTAATGAAAAACTGTTTTTT	CASSRDSNEKLFF
TRBV19	TRBJ1-4	NA	NA	TGTGCCAGTATTCGGACAGCCACTAATGAAAAACTGTTTTTT	CASIRTATNEKLFF
TRBV14	TRBJ1-2	TRBD1	NA	TGTGCCAGCAGCCCGAGGACAGGGCATGGCTACACCTTC	CASSPRTGHGYTF
TRBV27	TRBJ2-1	TRBD2	NA	TGTGCCAGCATGGTAGCGGGAACTAGCGGTCCGTTCTTC	CASMVAGTSGPFF
TRBV7-2	TRBJ2-7	TRBD1	few	TGTGCCAGCAGCTCTCGGGACAGGGCTTCGAACGAGCAGTACTTC	CASSSRDRASNEQYF
TRBV25-1	TRBJ2-3	TRBD2	NA	TGTGCCAGCAGTCTAGGACTAGCGGAGATCACAGATACGCAGTATTTT	CASSLGLAEITDTQYF
TRBV25-1	TRBJ2-1	NA	NA	TGTGCCAGCAGTCCTAGGGGCCACCAATACAATGAGCAGTTCTTC	CASSPRGHQYNEQFF
TRBV27	TRBJ2-3	NA	NA	TGTGCCAGCAGTTTAGCAAGAGGCACAGATACGCAGTATTTT	CASSLARGTDTQYF
TRBV28	TRBJ1-5	NA	NA	TGTGCCAGCAGCCCAGGGGTTGCCAATCAGCCCCAGCATTTT	CASSPGVANQPQHF
TRBV2	TRBJ2-7	NA	NA	TGTGCCAGCAGTGCGTCCGGCTACGAGCAGTACTTC	CASSASGYEQYF
TRBV6-1	TRBJ1-5	NA	NA	TGTGCCAGCAGTGATCGGGGGGGGAATCAGCCCCAGCATTTT	CASSDRGGNQPQHF
TRBV30	TRBJ2-7	NA	NA	TGTGCCTGGAGTAAGGACTCATCCTACGAGCAGTACTTC	CAWSKDSSYEQYF
TRBV6-1	TRBJ1-1	TRBD1	few	TGTGCCAGTCCAAACAGGGGGATTGAAGCTTTCTTT	CASPNRGIEAFF
TRBV5-4	TRBJ2-3	TRBD2	NA	TGTGCCAGCAGCCCCCCAGGACTAGCGGGGGGCGCTAGCACAGATACGCAGTATTTT	CASSPPGLAGGASTDTQYF
TRBV21-1	TRBJ1-5	NA	NA	TGTGCCAGCAGCAAACGAGGTCGAAACAGGGGATCCGGGCAGCCCCAGCATTTT	CASSKRGRNRGSGQPQHF
TRBV28	TRBJ2-5	NA	NA	TGTGCCAGCAGTTTTCGGGGGTTTGCGGAGACCCAGTACTTC	CASSFRGFAETQYF
TRBV19	TRBJ2-1	TRBD1	NA	TGTGCCAGTAGGACAGGGGGGGACTACAATGAGCAGTTCTTC	CASRTGGDYNEQFF
TRBV16	TRBJ2-7	NA	once	TGTGCCAGCAGCCAATCAGGGGTCCACGAGCAGTACTTC	CASSQSGVHEQYF
TRBV7-6	TRBJ2-5	TRBD1	NA	TGTGCCAGCAGCCAGGGACAGGCCAAAGAGACCCAGTACTTC	CASSQGQAKETQYF
TRBV19	TRBJ1-2	NA	few	TGTGCCAGTAGTAAAGCGCGGGAGGGCTACACCTTC	CASSKAREGYTF
TRBV5-1	TRBJ2-7	TRBD2	NA	TGCGCCAGCAGCTTGGCGCTTACGTGGGAGGGGACGGGCGAGCAGTACTTC	CASSLALTWEGTGEQYF
TRBV7-9	TRBJ1-2	NA	few	TGTGCCAGTCATCTTCCGGGAGGCCAGAACTATGGCTACACCTTC	CASHLPGGQNYGYTF
TRBV19	TRBJ1-4	NA	NA	TGTGCCAGTAGGCACGGCGGACTTAATGAAAAACTGTTTTTT	CASRHGGLNEKLFF
TRBV19	TRBJ2-2	NA	NA	TGTGCCAGTAGTATAGATCCCCCCACAGGGAGAAAGGGCACCGGGGAGCTGTTTTTT	CASSIDPPTGRKGTGELFF
TRBV29-1	TRBJ2-5	NA	few	TGCAGCGTGTCCCCACTTGGGACCCAGTACTTC	CSVSPLGTQYF
TRBV4-2	TRBJ2-7	NA	NA	TGTGCCAGCAGCCAAGATTGGGCTAGCGCCACCTACGAGCAGTACTTC	CASSQDWASATYEQYF
TRBV5-1	TRBJ2-2	TRBD2	NA	TGCGCCAGCGGAGGGACTAGCGGGGACCCCGGGGAGCTGTTTTTT	CASGGTSGDPGELFF
TRBV30	TRBJ1-5	NA	NA	TGTGCCTGGAGCTCTGGAGGAAATCAGCCCCAGCATTTT	CAWSSGGNQPQHF
TRBV7-6	TRBJ2-5	NA	NA	TGTGCCAGCAGCCCGAACGGTCAAGAGACCCAGTACTTC	CASSPNGQETQYF
TRBV11-2	TRBJ1-1	NA	NA	TGTGCCAGCAGCCCCGTTTGGTTTAGCGCTTTCTTT	CASSPVWFSAFF
TRBV7-2	TRBJ2-7	TRBD1	NA	TGTGCCAGCAGCTTAGGGCTGGGACAGCCCTACGAGCAGTACTTC	CASSLGLGQPYEQYF
TRBV19	TRBJ1-5	TRBD1	NA	TGTGCCAGTAGTATAGATAGACAGGGTATACCCCAGCATTTT	CASSIDRQGIPQHF
TRBV5-1	TRBJ2-7	NA	NA	TGCGCCAGCAGCTTGGTCCCGATAGCGCAATGGATGGATGGCGAGCAGTACTTC	CASSLVPIAQWMDGEQYF
TRBV7-2	TRBJ2-2	TRBD1	NA	TGTGCCAGCAGCTTAACAGGGGGAGTCGCCGGGGAGCTGTTTTTT	CASSLTGGVAGELFF
TRBV5-1	TRBJ2-7	TRBD1	NA	TGCGCCAGCAGCCGCCCGACAGGGACCTACGAGCAGTACTTC	CASSRPTGTYEQYF
TRBV18	TRBJ2-5	TRBD1	NA	TGTGCCAGCTCACCCGGGACAGGTCGGGAGACCCAGTACTTC	CASSPGTGRETQYF
TRBV18	TRBJ2-7	NA	NA	TGTGCCAGCTCACGAGAAATTAACTACGAGCAGTACTTC	CASSREINYEQYF
TRBV19	TRBJ2-1	NA	NA	TGTGCCAGTACTCCTACTGGGCAGGGATTGAATGAGCAGTTCTTC	CASTPTGQGLNEQFF
TRBV7-8	TRBJ1-5	NA	NA	TGTGCCAGCAGCATCCTAGGGGTTAATAGCAATCAGCCCCAGCATTTT	CASSILGVNSNQPQHF
TRBV19	TRBJ1-2	NA	NA	TGTGCCTCCCAGGGGTATGGAGGCTACACCTTC	CASQGYGGYTF
TRBV6-6	TRBJ1-2	NA	NA	TGTGCCAGCAGTTACGACAGCACCTATGGCTACACCTTC	CASSYDSTYGYTF
TRBV5-1	TRBJ2-1	NA	NA	TGCGCCAGCAGCTCCCCGGGGAATGAGCAGTTCTTC	CASSSPGNEQFF
TRBV7-2	TRBJ2-3	NA	NA	TGTGCCAGCAGCCGGGACATCACAGATACGCAGTATTTT	CASSRDITDTQYF
TRBV30	TRBJ2-1	TRBD2	once	TGTGCCTGGGGTAGCGGGAGCTTTCTGGATGAGCAGTTCTTC	CAWGSGSFLDEQFF
TRBV27	TRBJ2-5	NA	NA	TGTGCCAGCAGCCCCTCAAGCATGGTACAAGAGACCCAGTACTTC	CASSPSSMVQETQYF